Listed here are 31 T cell receptor beta chains from one sample, sequenced in a study of blood T cells in healthy people across ages. A second about 7 to 12 cycle PCR used barcoded and J-beta primers. A single record per CDR3 protein comes from TCRdb applying MiXCR to the 5' RACE reads. The table includes some 550,000 distinct CDR3 sequences, around 48% detected once. The sequenced sample was blood. The source is a man of 80 years or more in good health.

There are a few counts of this clonotype. This chain joins TRBV6-5 and TRBJ2-2; 8 nucleotides agree with TRBD2. J lost 5 bases, V lost 5 bases, and 7 bases had no gene match. Germline CDR1 MNHEY, CDR2 SVGAGI. This CDR3 spans 15 amino acids. CDR3 bases: TGTGCCAGCAGTGCCGGGACTAGGAGGACCGGGGAGCTGTTTTTT. It translates to CASSAGTRRTGELFF.

This sequence joins TRBV10-3 and TRBJ1-5; the D gene is possibly TRBD1 (6 bases). The CDR3 has 15 amino acids. Per the germline V gene, CDR1 is ENHRY and CDR2 is SYGVKD. Trimming cost V 0 bases and J 6 bases, with 12 bases left between them. The CDR3 spells CAISESGGLGQPQHF. The CDR3 DNA is TGTGCCATCAGTGAGTCGGGGGGGCTGGGTCAGCCCCAGCATTTT.

This clonotype was observed at least ten times. The rearrangement joins TRBV19 to TRBJ1-1; D uncertain. This CDR3 spans 13 amino acids. Germline V gives CDR1 LNHDA, CDR2 SQIVND (reference sequence). V lost 5 bases, J lost 6 bases, and 13 bases lay in between. DNA of the CDR3: TGTGCCAGTAGTCCGCACCTGAGGTCTGAAGCTTTCTTT. Encoded protein: CASSPHLRSEAFF.

Regarding this clonotype: A read error may be the cause here, since a much bigger clone is one base away. This chain uses TRBV29-1 with TRBJ2-5; 10 nucleotides agree with TRBD2. The CDR3 totals 15 residues. The V segment lost 7 bases and the J segment 0 bases; nucleotides outside the gene matches: 8. The V gene's germline CDR1 is SQVTM and CDR2 ANQGSEA. CDR3 sequence reads: CSAVLLAGDQETQYF. In DNA, the CDR3 is TGCAGCGCTGTATTGCTAGCGGGGGACCAAGAGACCCAGTACTTC.

The rearrangement links TRBV2 to TRBJ1-1; D gene unclear. The CDR3 length is 13 residues. V was clipped by 3 bases and J by 1 base, with 6 bases between them. The germline gives CDR1 SNHLY, CDR2 FYNNEI. CDR3 in DNA: TGTGCCAGCAGTGACCCCCCGAACACTGAAGCTTTCTTT. This codes for CASSDPPNTEAFF.

The chain recombines TRBV13 with TRBJ1-6; 10 positions match TRBD1. There are 18 residues in the CDR3. Germline V gives CDR1 PRHDT, CDR2 FYEKMQ (reference sequence). The junction had 15 bases not matched to a gene; V was cut back by 4 bases and J by 9 bases. DNA of the CDR3: TGTGCCAGCAGCTCCCTCCGGGACAGGGGCGATATTGGTTCACCCCTCCACTTT. Translating gives CASSSLRDRGDIGSPLHF. Together with reference TRBV13 and TRBJ1-6, the CDR3 gives the full variable domain: AAGVIQSPRHLIKEKRETATLKCYPIPRHDTVYWYQQGPGQDPQFLISFYEKMQSDKGSIPDRFSAQQFSDYHSELNMSSLELGDSALYFCASSSLRDRGDIGSPLHFGNGTRLTVT.

This sequence joins TRBV29-1 and TRBJ2-7, with a tentative D call TRBD2 (5 bases). Germline-derived CDR1 and CDR2 are SQVTM and ANQGSEA. V was trimmed by 2 bases and J by 2 bases, leaving 7 bases between them. The CDR3 extends over 12 amino acids. The CDR3 loop is CSVELAAYEQYF. CDR3 nucleotide sequence: TGCAGCGTTGAACTAGCCGCCTACGAGCAGTACTTC.

A few counts support this clonotype. The chain links TRBV7-9 to TRBJ2-1, with D possibly TRBD2 on 7 matching bases. The CDR3 has 15 residues. Trimming took 3 bases from V and 8 from J, leaving 17 bases between them. The germline V gene has CDR1 SEHNR and CDR2 FQNEAQ (reference sequence). DNA of the CDR3: TGTGCCAGCAGCTTCGGGGGGCGCGGTGGACATGAGCAGTTCTTC. Its protein product is CASSFGGRGGHEQFF. Complete variable domain (other parts from reference TRBV7-9 and TRBJ2-1): DTGVSQNPRHKITKRGQNVTFRCDPISEHNRLYWYRQTLGQGPEFLTYFQNEAQLEKSRLLSDRFSAERPKGSFSTLEIQRTEQGDSAMYLCASSFGGRGGHEQFFGPGTRLTVL.

V usage is TRBV12-3 or TRBV12-4 and J usage is TRBJ2-2; perhaps D is TRBD1 or TRBD2 (5 bases each). Trimming left V 8 bases short and J 4 bases short, with 8 bases between. CDR3 size: 12 residues. As DNA, the CDR3 is TGTGCCAGCCGGGGCCCCACCGGGGAGCTGTTTTTT. Amino acids: CASRGPTGELFF.

The J gene is TRBJ2-7, the V gene TRBV29-1, with 12 nucleotides matching TRBD1. V shed 7 bases and J 5 bases; nucleotides not matched to a gene: 9. CDR3 length: 14 amino acids. Germline CDR1 SQVTM, CDR2 ANQGSEA. The CDR3 nucleotides read TGCAGCGCTGGGGGGGGACAGGGGGCCAACGAGCAGTACTTC. It encodes CSAGGGQGANEQYF.

This clonotype came up once. It may be a read error: a sequence one base away is much more abundant. J is TRBJ2-7 and V is TRBV27, with D possibly being TRBD1 (6 bases). Germline V gene data show CDR1 as MNHEY and CDR2 as SMNVEV (reference sequence). This CDR3 contains 14 residues. The CDR3 is CAGSFSQGSYEQYF. The CDR3 DNA reads TGTGCCGGCAGTTTTAGCCAGGGGTCCTACGAGCAGTACTTC.

The rearrangement links TRBV20-1 to TRBJ2-7; 8 bases are a match to TRBD1. The germline V gene has CDR1 DFQATT and CDR2 SNEGSKA (reference sequence). The CDR3 is made up of 14 amino acids. J lost 5 bases, V lost 6 bases, and 12 bases had no gene match. The CDR3 loop is CSALRTGMFDEQYF. The DNA of the CDR3 is TGCAGTGCCCTGAGGACAGGGATGTTCGACGAGCAGTACTTC.

This clonotype has more than one count but fewer than ten. This chain's CDR3 is CASSQLRDREEYF. Here the CDR3 DNA reads TGTGCCAGCAGCCAACTCCGGGACAGGGAGGAGTATTTT. The J gene is TRBJ2-3, the V gene TRBV6-2 or TRBV6-3; 9 bases fit TRBD1. The CDR3 runs to 13 residues. Per the germline V gene, CDR1 is MNHEY and CDR2 is SVGEGT. After removal of 6 bases from V and 13 bases from J, the junction contained 11 bases not matched to a gene.

The sample holds a few counts of this clonotype. This chain uses TRBV20-1 with TRBJ2-3, with 9 bases lining up with TRBD2. Trimming took 1 base from V and 0 from J; bases not matched to a gene: 14. Germline lookup yields CDR1 DFQATT and CDR2 SNEGSKA (reference sequence). This CDR3 comprises 19 residues. The CDR3 DNA reads as TGCAGTGCTAGAGGCCTAGCGGGGCGACAGGAACTTAGCACAGATACGCAGTATTTT. The encoded protein is CSARGLAGRQELSTDTQYF.

V gene TRBV29-1 combines with J gene TRBJ1-4; D uncertain. Trimming took off 7 bases at V and 8 bases at J, with 17 bases between the two ends. CDR3 size: 13 residues. CDR1 and CDR2 (germline): SQVTM, ANQGSEA. The chain's CDR3 is CSAQSPGYEKLFF. CDR3 coding DNA: TGCAGCGCCCAGAGTCCGGGCTACGAAAAACTGTTTTTT.

The chain is built from TRBV12-3 or TRBV12-4 and TRBJ1-3; D not certain. V lost 5 bases and J lost 5, with 7 bases in between. The CDR3 runs 12 residues. The CDR3 nucleotides are TGTGCCAGCAGTCCAACACGAAACACCATATATTTT. This encodes CASSPTRNTIYF.

This chain links TRBV27 with TRBJ2-5; D gene ambiguous. Trimming took 5 bases from V and 0 from J, leaving 10 bases between them. From germline, CDR1 is MNHEY and CDR2 SMNVEV (reference sequence). The CDR3 consists of 14 residues. The CDR3 bases are TGTGCCAGCAGTCGGTCTGTAGACCAAGAGACCCAGTACTTC. It specifies CASSRSVDQETQYF.

This clonotype appeared once. This chain links TRBV18 with TRBJ1-2, with a tentative D call TRBD1 (6 bases). Germline CDR1 KGHSH, CDR2 LQKENI. Between the trimmed V and J ends, which lost 0 bases and 8 bases, there was a span of 10 bases. This CDR3 spans 13 amino acids. CDR3 sequence reads: CASSPPEGEGYTF. The CDR3 DNA reads as TGTGCCAGCTCACCACCCGAGGGGGAGGGCTACACCTTC.

The V and J genes are TRBV30 and TRBJ2-2; a possible D gene is TRBD1 (6 bases). The V and J ends lost 4 bases and 2 bases respectively, with 14 bases between them. Germline loops: CDR1 GTSNPN, CDR2 SVGIG (reference sequence). The CDR3 covers 15 residues. The CDR3 DNA reads TGTGCCTGGACAGGGGCGACATACAACACCGGGGAGCTGTTTTTT. It yields the protein CAWTGATYNTGELFF. The variable domain in full, with the rest retrieved from reference TRBV30 and TRBJ2-2, is SQTIHQWPATLVQPVGSPLSLECTVEGTSNPNLYWYRQAAGRGLQLLFYSVGIGQISSEVPQNLSASRPQDRQFILSSKKLLLSDSGFYLCAWTGATYNTGELFFGEGSRLTVL.

The rearrangement joins TRBV27 to TRBJ2-7, with 7 nucleotides matching TRBD2. Germline CDR1 MNHEY, CDR2 SMNVEV (reference sequence). The CDR3 covers 16 residues. The ends lost 6 bases at V and 7 bases at J; junction bases unmatched: 18. Here the CDR3 reads CASRMGGGPSYNEQYF. DNA for the CDR3: TGTGCCAGCAGGATGGGGGGAGGGCCTAGTTACAATGAGCAGTACTTC.

Many counts were recorded for this clonotype. J is TRBJ2-7 and V is TRBV6-5; possibly TRBD2 for D (6 bases). V lost 6 bases and J 6 bases, leaving 15 bases between the germline ends. CDR1 and CDR2 from the germline V gene are MNHEY and SVGAGI. The CDR3 covers 13 residues. The CDR3 loop is CASSSIGSGEQYF. For the CDR3, the DNA is TGTGCCAGCAGCTCAATCGGGAGTGGCGAGCAGTACTTC.

A few counts support this clonotype. CDR3 sequence reads: CAWRRNTDTQYF. CDR3 bases: TGTGCCTGGAGACGGAACACAGATACGCAGTATTTT. The chain couples TRBV30 to TRBJ2-3, with unresolved D. The CDR3 spans 12 residues. Trimming left V 3 bases short and J 2 bases short, with 6 bases between. The germline gives CDR1 GTSNPN, CDR2 SVGIG (reference sequence).

J is TRBJ2-4 and V is TRBV5-1; the match to TRBD1 covers 9 bases. CDR3 length: 15 amino acids. CDR1 SGHRS and CDR2 YFSETQ come from the germline V gene. J gave up 8 bases and V 1 base, and 7 bases lay outside the gene matches. The CDR3 DNA sequence: TGCGCCAGCAGCTTGCCGGGACAGGGCGGCGACATTCAGTACTTC. It encodes CASSLPGQGGDIQYF.

The chain links TRBV5-1 to TRBJ2-3; D tentatively fits TRBD1 or TRBD2 (7 bases each). Trimming stripped 0 bases from V and 5 bases from J, with 13 bases between. The CDR3 has 15 residues. Germline loops: CDR1 SGHRS, CDR2 YFSETQ. The DNA for the CDR3 is TGCGCCAGCAGCTTGGCGGCAGGGGGGGAAGATACGCAGTATTTT. Translating gives CASSLAAGGEDTQYF.

The chain combines TRBV13 with TRBJ2-5; weak D call: TRBD2 (5 bases). Per the germline V gene, CDR1 is PRHDT and CDR2 is FYEKMQ (reference sequence). Trimming left V 2 bases short and J 1 base short, with 8 bases between. The CDR3 consists of 14 residues. The CDR3 protein is CASSLRTPQETQYF. CDR3 nucleotide sequence: TGTGCCAGCAGCTTAAGGACTCCCCAAGAGACCCAGTACTTC.

J is TRBJ2-2 and V is TRBV20-1; D is tentatively TRBD1 or TRBD2 (6 bases each). Germline V gives CDR1 DFQATT, CDR2 SNEGSKA (reference sequence). The CDR3 is 16 residues long. V lost 5 bases to trimming and J lost 0 bases, with 16 bases between them. The CDR3 bases are TGCAGTGCTCCCGGAGGGGCAGGGGCGAACACCGGGGAGCTGTTTTTT. Amino acid sequence: CSAPGGAGANTGELFF.

The chain employs TRBV20-1 and TRBJ2-2, with D possibly called TRBD1 or TRBD2 (5 bases each). The CDR3 loop spans 15 amino acids. V was clipped by 3 bases and J by 2 bases, with 13 bases between them. CDR1 is DFQATT and CDR2 is SNEGSKA in the germline V gene (reference sequence). The CDR3 loop reads CSASWGRRNTGELFF. CDR3 nucleotide sequence: TGCAGTGCTAGTTGGGGACGGAGAAACACCGGGGAGCTGTTTTTT.

The chain combines TRBV15 with TRBJ1-2; D is undetermined. In germline, CDR1 is LNHNV, CDR2 YYDKDF (reference sequence). V was trimmed by 6 bases and J by 5 bases, leaving 19 bases between them. This CDR3 has 15 amino acids. The CDR3 spells CATSISGIGNYGYTF. In DNA form, the CDR3 reads TGTGCCACCAGTATCAGCGGGATAGGAAATTATGGCTACACCTTC.

The V call is TRBV25-1, the J call TRBJ1-1; D is undetermined. The V gene's germline CDR1 is MGHDK and CDR2 SYGVNS. The CDR3 covers 13 residues. Trimming removed 5 bases from V and 1 base from J, with 8 bases in between. The CDR3 spells CASSYTGNTEAFF. The CDR3, as DNA: TGTGCCAGCAGTTATACGGGGAACACTGAAGCTTTCTTT.

J is TRBJ1-5 and V is TRBV6-2 or TRBV6-3; no definite D call. V was pared by 7 bases and J by 0 bases, with 4 bases between. CDR3 size: 12 residues. The germline CDR1 and CDR2 sequences are MNHEY and SVGEGT. CDR3 bases: TGTGCCAGCAAAAATAGCAATCAGCCCCAGCATTTT. Translation: CASKNSNQPQHF.

The genes are TRBV29-1 and TRBJ1-2; TRBD1 aligns across 8 bases. CDR1 is SQVTM, CDR2 ANQGSEA, per germline. V gave up 6 bases and J gave up 8 bases; unmatched junction bases: 11. This CDR3 contains 13 residues. The CDR3 is CSVEQGAVIGYTF. The CDR3 nucleotides are TGCAGCGTCGAGCAGGGGGCGGTCATCGGCTACACCTTC. Using reference TRBV29-1 and TRBJ1-2 for the parts outside the CDR3, the full variable domain is SAVISQKPSRDICQRGTSLTIQCQVDSQVTMMFWYRQQPGQSLTLIATANQGSEATYESGFVIDKFPISRPNLTFSTLTVSNMSPEDSSIYLCSVEQGAVIGYTFGSGTRLTVV.